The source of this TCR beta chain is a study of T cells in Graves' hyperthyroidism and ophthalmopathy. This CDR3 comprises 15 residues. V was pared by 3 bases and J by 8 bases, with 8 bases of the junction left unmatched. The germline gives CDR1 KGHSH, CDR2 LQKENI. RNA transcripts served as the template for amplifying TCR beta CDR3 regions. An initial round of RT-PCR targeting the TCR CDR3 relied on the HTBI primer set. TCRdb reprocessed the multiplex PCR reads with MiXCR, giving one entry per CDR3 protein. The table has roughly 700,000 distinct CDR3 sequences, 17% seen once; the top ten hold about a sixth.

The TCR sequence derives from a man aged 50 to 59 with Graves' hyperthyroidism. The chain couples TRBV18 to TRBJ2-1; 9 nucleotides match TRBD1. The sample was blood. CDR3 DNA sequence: TGTGCCAGCTCACCCTCGGGACAGGGTCTCGATGAGCAGTTCTTC. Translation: CASSPSGQGLDEQFF.